This TCR beta chain was identified in a study of T cells in tuberculosis. Study details: IGRA-negative adolescents, IGRA-positive adolescents with latent tuberculosis and adults with active tuberculosis formed this South African cohort. Points from the study as a whole: GMM-specific TCRs were nearer to active tuberculosis alpha repertoires, suggesting expansion.

Trimming shortened V by 7 bases and J by 0 bases, and 13 bases separated the two germline ends. The germline V gene encodes CDR1 PRHDT and CDR2 FYEKMQ (reference sequence). This CDR3 contains 16 residues. About this clone itself: Its cognate antigen is unknown.

Adolescents were screened for latent TB by skin test and IGRA. This table comes from immunoSEQ multiplex PCR, and its TCRdb copy is limited to in-frame clones, with some not included. The data contain under 40,000 clones, approximately 94% of them singletons. This chain connects TRBV13 to TRBJ2-6; D unresolved. The sequence was collected from a donor between 10 and 35 years old with latent tuberculosis or without tuberculosis infection. Material: PBMCs. CDR3 nucleotide sequence: TGTGCCAGCAAGCAGGCCCTCTACTCTGGGGCCAACGTCCTGACTTTC. It translates to CASKQALYSGANVLTF.